This TCR beta chain originates from a study of cytomegalovirus exposure and HLA in healthy donors. The overall study: Some 91 million unique TCRs from HLA-typed donors were held in an early release of data.

This clone came up a few times. PCR was performed using 60 Vbeta and 13 Jbeta primers. Per the original methods: Tens of millions of unique TCR beta chains, 9 million to 12 million shared, were counted in a later analysis. The assay was immunoSEQ multiplex PCR, and TCRdb's table has in-frame clones only and misses some. V, J and clone size are taken as reported in that table, and D and trimming were inferred from the DNA itself. The data hold 90,000 to 100,000 clones, with roughly four fifths observed a single time. Donors likely had unrecorded immune exposures despite being nominally healthy when sampled. This receptor was identified in a woman aged 60-75 years in good health and CMV-seropositive. What was sequenced was PBMCs.

The CDR3 DNA sequence: TGTGCCAGCAGCCCGATGGCAGGGGGCTGGGCCAACGTCCTGACTTTC. It translates to CASSPMAGGWANVLTF. The gene calls are TRBV14 and TRBJ2-6, with TRBD1 matching 8 bases. Trimming removed 4 bases from V and 5 bases from J; junction bases left unmatched: 7. The CDR3 is 16 amino acids. Looked up from germline, CDR1 is SGHDN and CDR2 is FVKESK.